The 16 T cell receptor beta chains listed next were all sequenced from one sample in a study of blood T cells in healthy people across ages. Sample-barcoded 5' priming and a J-beta primer mix drove a second PCR of roughly 6 to 12 cycles. A single record per CDR3 protein comes from TCRdb applying MiXCR to the 5' RACE reads. The sample carries around 800,000 distinct CDR3 sequences, roughly 44% recorded once. The sequenced sample consisted of blood. Source of these receptors: a man in his 60s in good health.

This clonotype was detected only a few times. The chain has TRBV7-9 and TRBJ1-4, with TRBD1 identical over 10 bases. The CDR3 has 14 amino acids. With 5 bases clipped from V and 10 bases from J, the junction kept 7 bases outside the gene matches. Germline-derived CDR1 and CDR2 are SEHNR and FQNEAQ (reference sequence). CDR3 nucleotides: TGTGCCAGCAGCCGGGACAGGGGAGACGCAAAACTGTTTTTT. Its protein is CASSRDRGDAKLFF. Supplemented by reference TRBV7-9 and TRBJ1-4, the full variable domain reads DTGVSQNPRHKITKRGQNVTFRCDPISEHNRLYWYRQTLGQGPEFLTYFQNEAQLEKSRLLSDRFSAERPKGSFSTLEIQRTEQGDSAMYLCASSRDRGDAKLFFGSGTQLSVL.

Remarks on this clonotype: This may stem from a read error, because a much larger clone lies one nucleotide away. This chain joins TRBV6-6 and TRBJ2-7; TRBD1 matches at 10 bases. Per the germline V gene, CDR1 is MNHNY and CDR2 is SVGAGI (reference sequence). The CDR3 runs to 14 residues. Trimming removed 6 bases from V and 3 bases from J; junction bases left unmatched: 5. The CDR3 nucleotides are TGTGCCAGCAGCAACCGGGACAGGGGCTACGAGCAGTACTTC. Translating gives CASSNRDRGYEQYF.

The chain is built from TRBV29-1 and TRBJ1-1; D is perhaps TRBD1 (5 bases). CDR1 and CDR2 (germline): SQVTM, ANQGSEA. The CDR3 has 13 amino acids. Between the trimmed V and J ends, which lost 3 bases and 1 base, there was a span of 9 bases. The CDR3 DNA is TGCAGCGTTGAGGGGGGAGGGAACACTGAAGCTTTCTTT. It specifies CSVEGGGNTEAFF.

This sequence joins TRBV24-1 and TRBJ2-1; D is undetermined. This CDR3 is built from 12 residues. Germline V gene lookup returns CDR1 KGHDR and CDR2 SFDVKD. The V end was cut by 7 bases, the J end by 5 bases, with 8 bases between. Written as DNA, the CDR3 is TGTGCCACCAGGGGTCATAACAATGAGCAGTTCTTC. This gives the protein CATRGHNNEQFF.

The chain is built from TRBV29-1 and TRBJ2-7; 8 bases match TRBD1. J was trimmed by 12 bases and V by 0 bases; bases with no gene match: 19. Germline assignment: CDR1 SQVTM and CDR2 ANQGSEA. CDR3 length: 16 amino acids. The CDR3 nucleotides read TGCAGCGTTGAAGAAAACAGGGGGTCCTCGAGAGAGACCCGGTACTTC. This codes for CSVEENRGSSRETRYF.

The J gene is TRBJ1-2, the V gene TRBV10-2; TRBD1 matches 7 bases. Germline V CDR1 and CDR2: WSHSY, SAAADI. V shed 6 bases and J 4 bases; nucleotides not matched to a gene: 14. The CDR3 has 16 residues. In nucleotides, the CDR3 is TGCGCCAGCAGAGCACAAACAGGGGCGCATAGCTATGGCTACACCTTC. Its protein is CASRAQTGAHSYGYTF.

The J gene is TRBJ2-1, the V gene TRBV6-2 or TRBV6-3, with TRBD1 identical over 9 bases. The junction had 4 bases not matched to a gene; V was cut back by 6 bases and J by 10 bases. In germline, CDR1 is MNHEY, CDR2 SVGEGT. CDR3 length: 12 amino acids. The DNA for the CDR3 is TGTGCCAGCAGAAGGGACAGGGAAGAGCAGTTCTTC. Its protein is CASRRDREEQFF.

This clonotype showed up just a few times. This chain links TRBV6-2 or TRBV6-3 with TRBJ2-5; D gene unclear. Trimming left V 7 bases short and J 0 bases short, with 6 bases between. The CDR3 has 12 amino acids. The germline CDR1 and CDR2 sequences are MNHEY and SVGEGT. CDR3 residues: CASTRYQETQYF. CDR3 nucleotides: TGTGCCAGCACCCGGTACCAAGAGACCCAGTACTTC.

This clonotype has ten or more counts. The rearrangement joins TRBV7-9 to TRBJ2-5; D remains unclear. From germline, CDR1 is SEHNR and CDR2 FQNEAQ (reference sequence). This CDR3 region has 15 residues. The V end lost 1 base, the J end lost 5 bases, and 14 bases lay between the germline ends. In DNA form, the CDR3 reads TGTGCCAGCAGCTTAGTGGCAGGACCACGGGAGACCCAGTACTTC. This gives the protein CASSLVAGPRETQYF. The variable domain in full, with the rest retrieved from reference TRBV7-9 and TRBJ2-5, is DTGVSQNPRHKITKRGQNVTFRCDPISEHNRLYWYRQTLGQGPEFLTYFQNEAQLEKSRLLSDRFSAERPKGSFSTLEIQRTEQGDSAMYLCASSLVAGPRETQYFGPGTRLLVL.

This chain uses TRBV15 with TRBJ2-3; D call uncertain. This CDR3 is built from 13 residues. Trimming took 4 bases from V and 5 from J, leaving 10 bases between them. Germline V gives CDR1 LNHNV, CDR2 YYDKDF (reference sequence). The CDR3 loop reads CATSTALGDTQYF. Here the CDR3 DNA reads TGTGCCACCAGCACCGCTTTAGGAGATACGCAGTATTTT.

This chain links TRBV7-6 with TRBJ2-7, with 9 bases fitting TRBD1. Unmatched junction bases numbered 8, after V lost 5 bases and J lost 6 bases. The CDR3 extends over 14 amino acids. Germline V CDR1 and CDR2: SGHVS, FNYEAQ. CDR3 nucleotides: TGTGCCAGCAGCCCCGGGACAGGGTGGGGCGAGCAGTACTTC. Encoded protein: CASSPGTGWGEQYF.

Remarks on this clonotype: One end of the junction does not line up with germline, which may come from a read error. This rearrangement joins TRBV4-3 to TRBJ2-7; 8 bases are shared with TRBD1. Germline CDR1 LGHNA, CDR2 YSLEER. The CDR3 totals 15 residues. The CDR3 DNA reads TGCGCCAGCAGCCAAGATATGACAGGGGCCTACGGGCAGTACTTC. Translated: CASSQDMTGAYGQYF.

This clonotype occurred a few times. This chain connects TRBV6-5 to TRBJ2-3, with D possibly being TRBD1 or TRBD2 (5 bases each). The V and J ends lost 5 bases and 1 base respectively, with 13 bases between them. CDR3 length equals 15 residues. Germline loops: CDR1 MNHEY, CDR2 SVGAGI. Here the CDR3 DNA reads TGTGCCAGCAGTAACCGGGACGGACGCACAGATACGCAGTATTTT. This encodes CASSNRDGRTDTQYF.

This clonotype was seen more than once but under ten times. The CDR3 nucleotides are TGTGCCAGCAGCTTAAGAGGTCAGAATTCACCCCTCCACTTT. It translates to CASSLRGQNSPLHF. The chain is built from TRBV7-3 and TRBJ1-6; D not resolved. Germline CDR1 and CDR2: SGHTA and FQGTGA. This CDR3 has 14 residues. V shed 1 base and J shed 7 bases, with 8 bases lying between them.

This clonotype was counted only a few times. The genes are TRBV7-2 and TRBJ2-3; D is uncertain. CDR1 is SGHTA, CDR2 FQGNSA, per germline. V shed 4 bases and J shed 0 bases, with 8 bases lying between them. The CDR3 has 14 amino acids. The CDR3 sequence is CASSSEMSTDTQYF. The CDR3 nucleotides read TGTGCCAGCAGCTCCGAGATGAGCACAGATACGCAGTATTTT.

Concerning this clonotype itself: Its ends do not fully match the called genes, so a read error is possible. The chain recombines TRBV5-6 with TRBJ2-1, with 10 bases lining up with TRBD1. This CDR3 region has 14 residues. The V gene's germline CDR1 is SGHDT and CDR2 YYEEEE. CDR3 in DNA: TGTGCCAGCAGCTCCGGGACAGGGGACAATAAGCAGTTCTTC. Protein: CASSSGTGDNKQFF.